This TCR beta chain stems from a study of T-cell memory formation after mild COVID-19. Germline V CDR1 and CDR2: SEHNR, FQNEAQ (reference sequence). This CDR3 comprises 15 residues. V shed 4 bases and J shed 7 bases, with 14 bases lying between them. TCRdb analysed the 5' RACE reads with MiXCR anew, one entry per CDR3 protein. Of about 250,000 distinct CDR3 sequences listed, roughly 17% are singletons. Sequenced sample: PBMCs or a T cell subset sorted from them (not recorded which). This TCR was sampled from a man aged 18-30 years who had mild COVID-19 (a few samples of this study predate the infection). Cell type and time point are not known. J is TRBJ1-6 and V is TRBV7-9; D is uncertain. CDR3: CASSSYDSANSPLHF. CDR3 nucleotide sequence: TGTGCCAGCAGCTCGTATGATTCAGCCAATTCACCCCTCCACTTT.